This T cell receptor beta chain was obtained from a study of shared clonotypes between healthy human individuals. This CDR3 contains 15 residues. V dropped 3 bases and J dropped 8; count of bases not matched to a gene: 11. Germline-derived CDR1 and CDR2 are SGHTA and FQGNSA. The method was immunoSEQ multiplex PCR; TCRdb's version includes in-frame clones alone and lacks a portion of them. Found here are a few million clones, nearly 97% of them singletons; the top ten hold around 0.13%. All of the donors resided in Nashville, Tennessee, and each was a Caucasian adult. The chain has TRBV7-2 and TRBJ1-2; TRBD1 matches at 8 bases. The sample was naive CD4+ T cells sorted from blood. The subset denotes: CD45RA+ positively selected. This receptor was obtained from a man between 18 and 35 years old in good health. Written as DNA, the CDR3 is TGTGCCAGCAGCTTGATTCAGGGGGCGCGGGTCGGCTACACCTTC. It encodes CASSLIQGARVGYTF.